The entry that follows covers one T cell receptor beta chain sequence. Its matching antigen is unknown. The record originates from a study of regulatory T cells in long-lasting Graves disease. CDR1 is SGHAT, CDR2 FQNNGV, per germline. This CDR3 contains 16 residues. Trimming cost V 0 bases and J 4 bases; bases outside gene matches: 3. Study-wide points: Peripheral blood, not thyroid tissue, was the sole material studied. Relative to newly diagnosed Graves' patients, persistent ones had lower TCR diversity.

Time point indicated: persistent/refractory GD, antithyroid drugs over 5 years with positive TRAb. PBMC RNA was the source of the TCR library. An endocrinology department in Xi'an, China, recruited the patients. Arm-PCR of CDR3 regions with iRepertoire HTBI primers generated TCR beta libraries. TCRdb passed the multiplex PCR reads through MiXCR, listing each CDR3 protein once. Counted here are 700,000 or so distinct CDR3 sequences, 30% occurring once; the ten biggest clones make up under 50%. The TCR sequence derives from a female donor with Graves disease. This material consisted of peripheral blood mononuclear cells (PBMCs), taken when the disease was refractory, from a patient treated with antithyroid drugs. J is TRBJ2-5 and V is TRBV11-2, with 12 bases that match TRBD2. The CDR3 here is CASSLETSGRGETQYF. CDR3 coding DNA: TGTGCCAGCAGCTTAGAGACTAGCGGGAGAGGAGAGACCCAGTACTTC.